The 31 T cell receptor beta chains given below trace back to one sample, sequenced in a study of shared clonotypes between healthy human individuals. Generated by immunoSEQ multiplex PCR, the TCRdb table keeps only in-frame clones and is missing some. The data show about 2.4 million clones, 85% to 95% seen once. Source material: naive CD4+ T cells sorted from blood. This sample's subset: CD45RA+ positively selected. Source of these receptors: a man aged 18 to 30 in good health.

This clone was seen a handful of times. The same CDR3 also results from other DNA sequences found in this sample. This rearrangement joins TRBV5-1 to TRBJ1-6; TRBD1 agrees at 7 bases. V shed 2 bases and J 7 bases; nucleotides not matched to a gene: 3. The CDR3 covers 14 residues. Germline values: CDR1 SGHRS, CDR2 YFSETQ. The CDR3 DNA is TGCGCCAGCAGCTTCGGGACAGCCAATTCACCCCTCCACTTT. Its protein product is CASSFGTANSPLHF.

This chain connects TRBV5-4 to TRBJ2-7, with TRBD2 as a possible D gene (6 bases). This CDR3 contains 14 residues. V was pared by 2 bases and J by 2 bases, with 11 bases between. CDR1 and CDR2 (germline): SGHNT, YYREEE (reference sequence). The CDR3 DNA reads TGTGCCAGCAGCTTAGCTAGCGCACCCTACGAGCAGTACTTC. This sequence encodes CASSLASAPYEQYF.

This clone was seen once. The chain's CDR3 is CAWSTRTGNEQFF. The CDR3 coding sequence is TGTGCCTGGAGTACACGGACTGGTAATGAGCAGTTCTTC. This chain links TRBV30 with TRBJ2-1, with D perhaps matching TRBD2 (5 bases). This CDR3 has 13 amino acids. Germline assignment: CDR1 GTSNPN and CDR2 SVGIG (reference sequence). The germline V and J ends were trimmed by 2 bases and 7 bases, with 12 bases remaining between them.

The gene calls are TRBV12-2 and TRBJ2-5; TRBD2, as called in the table, went unchecked against the DNA. TRBV12-2 is labeled a pseudogene. This CDR3 is built from 15 residues. CDR3 coding DNA: TGTGCAAGTCGCTTACTTAGTGAGGGCGCGGAGACCCAGTACTTC. It encodes CASRLLSEGAETQYF.

V gene TRBV11-2 combines with J gene TRBJ1-3; unclear D gene. Germline CDR1 reads SGHAT; CDR2 reads FQNNGV. The CDR3 totals 17 residues. V was cut by 4 bases and J by 3 bases, with 19 bases left in between. CDR3 loop: CASSSPLGSNYGNTIYF. The CDR3 nucleotides read TGTGCCAGCAGCTCCCCCCTCGGTAGCAACTATGGAAACACCATATATTTT.

In its sample, this clone was seen once. The rearrangement links TRBV6-1 to TRBJ2-2, with D perhaps matching TRBD2 (6 bases). Germline loops: CDR1 MNHNS, CDR2 SASEGT. Trimming pared 3 bases from V and 1 base from J, leaving 9 bases between. This CDR3 has 15 amino acids. DNA of the CDR3: TGTGCCAGCAGTGAGGAGGGTTGGAACACCGGGGAGCTGTTTTTT. Residues: CASSEEGWNTGELFF.

The chain joins TRBV7-2 to TRBJ2-3, with D perhaps matching TRBD2 (5 bases). The CDR3 has 12 residues. CDR1 and CDR2 from the germline V gene are SGHTA and FQGNSA. V gave up 5 bases and J gave up 7 bases, with 10 bases separating them. Written as DNA, the CDR3 is TGTGCCAGCAGCCCGGCCGGGAATACGCAGTATTTT. This translates into CASSPAGNTQYF.

This clone has a single count. This chain uses TRBV11-2 with TRBJ1-1; D might be TRBD1 (5 bases). Germline CDR1 SGHAT, CDR2 FQNNGV. V dropped 0 bases and J dropped 2 bases, with 7 bases sitting between them. The CDR3 has 14 residues. CDR3 DNA: TGTGCCAGCAGCTTAGACGGACACAACACTGAAGCTTTCTTT. This translates into CASSLDGHNTEAFF.

The chain recombines TRBV7-3 with TRBJ1-2, with 8 bases that match TRBD1. The CDR3 length is 15 residues. Germline assignment: CDR1 SGHTA and CDR2 FQGTGA. The trim removed 5 bases at V and 3 bases at J, leaving 8 bases unmatched. The CDR3 loop reads CASSPRDRLDYGYTF. The DNA for the CDR3 is TGTGCCAGCAGCCCCCGGGACAGGTTAGACTATGGCTACACCTTC.

The chain joins TRBV6-5 to TRBJ2-2, with D possibly matching TRBD2 (5 bases). CDR3 length: 14 residues. Trimming took off 2 bases at V and 5 bases at J, with 9 bases between the two ends. The germline gives CDR1 MNHEY, CDR2 SVGAGI. The CDR3 DNA is TGTGCCAGCAGTTACGAGGGCCTGACCGGGGAGCTGTTTTTT. This codes for CASSYEGLTGELFF.

The chain has TRBV11-2 and TRBJ2-1, with D possibly being TRBD1 (5 bases). Trimming removed 1 base from V and 9 bases from J, with 10 bases in between. The CDR3 is 13 residues long. Germline CDR1 and CDR2: SGHAT and FQNNGV. The CDR3 protein is CASSLGTPSEQFF. DNA for the CDR3: TGTGCCAGCAGCTTAGGGACACCCAGTGAGCAGTTCTTC.

J is TRBJ1-4 and V is TRBV4-2; D might be TRBD1 (6 bases). This CDR3 has 17 amino acids. The V end was cut by 0 bases, the J end by 4 bases, with 15 bases between. Germline assignment: CDR1 LGHNA and CDR2 YNFKEQ. The CDR3 region is CASSQDGSGAINEKLFF. CDR3 DNA sequence: TGTGCCAGCAGCCAAGACGGCTCAGGGGCGATTAATGAAAAACTGTTTTTT.

Turning to this clone: Other DNA sequences within the sample encode an identical CDR3. V usage is TRBV6-5 and J usage is TRBJ2-7; 8 nucleotides line up with TRBD1. Trimming removed 6 bases from V and 1 base from J; junction bases left unmatched: 5. The CDR3 contains 14 residues. Germline lookup yields CDR1 MNHEY and CDR2 SVGAGI. CDR3 residues: CASSRTGTSYEQYF. The CDR3 bases are TGTGCCAGCAGCCGGACAGGGACTTCCTACGAGCAGTACTTC.

This chain joins TRBV4-1 and TRBJ1-2, with a weak D call TRBD1 (6 bases). The CDR3 sequence is 16 residues long. Deletions cut 0 bases from V and 5 bases from J, with 16 bases between. CDR1 is MGHRA, CDR2 YSYEKL, per germline. Here the CDR3 DNA reads TGCGCCAGCAGCCAAGAAGAACAGGGAATAGCATATGGCTACACCTTC. Translated: CASSQEEQGIAYGYTF.

The CDR3 loop is CASSGRKGDTEAFF. The CDR3 region has the DNA TGTGCCAGCAGTGGACGGAAGGGGGACACTGAAGCTTTCTTT. This sequence joins TRBV28 and TRBJ1-1; a weak D match, TRBD1 (6 bases). The CDR3 is 14 residues long. CDR1 and CDR2 (germline): MDHEN, SYDVKM. V gave up 5 bases and J gave up 3 bases, with 13 bases separating them.

This chain uses TRBV5-1 with TRBJ2-3; 9 nucleotides agree with TRBD2. CDR3 size: 16 residues. CDR1 and CDR2 from the germline V gene are SGHRS and YFSETQ. Losses at the gene ends were 0 bases for V and 5 bases for J; bases not matched to a gene: 7. Here the CDR3 reads CASSLVAGGPLDTQYF. The CDR3 nucleotides read TGCGCCAGCAGCTTGGTGGCGGGAGGGCCACTAGATACGCAGTATTTT.

The sample holds a few counts of this clone. The chain has TRBV5-1 and TRBJ1-1, with 9 bases that match TRBD1. This CDR3 has 13 amino acids. Germline V gives CDR1 SGHRS, CDR2 YFSETQ. V lost 4 bases, J lost 7 bases, and 5 bases stayed unmatched. CDR3 sequence (DNA): TGCGCCAGCAGCAGGCAGGACAGGGGTGAAGCTTTCTTT. Its translation: CASSRQDRGEAFF.

V is TRBV18 and J is TRBJ1-1, with 7 bases fitting TRBD1. V was pared by 5 bases and J by 3 bases, with 3 bases of the junction left unmatched. Germline CDR1 KGHSH, CDR2 LQKENI. CDR3 size: 13 residues. Here the CDR3 DNA reads TGTGCCAGCTCAGGACAGGAGTACACTGAAGCTTTCTTT. Encoded protein: CASSGQEYTEAFF. Using reference TRBV18 and TRBJ1-1 for the parts outside the CDR3, the full variable domain is NAGVMQNPRHLVRRRGQEARLRCSPMKGHSHVYWYRQLPEEGLKFMVYLQKENIIDESGMPKERFSAEFPKEGPSILRIQQVVRGDSAAYFCASSGQEYTEAFFGQGTRLTVV.

The rearrangement links TRBV5-4 to TRBJ2-1; D not resolved. The CDR3 is made up of 15 amino acids. With 5 bases removed from V and 1 base from J, the gap between germline ends came to 13 bases. Germline loops: CDR1 SGHNT, CDR2 YYREEE (reference sequence). This CDR3 is CASRLLIGSYNEQFF. DNA of the CDR3: TGTGCCAGCAGGCTCCTTATCGGGTCCTACAATGAGCAGTTCTTC. Supplemented by reference TRBV5-4 and TRBJ2-1, the full variable domain reads ETGVTQSPTHLIKTRGQQVTLRCSSQSGHNTVSWYQQALGQGPQFIFQYYREEENGRGNFPPRFSGLQFPNYSSELNVNALELDDSALYLCASRLLIGSYNEQFFGPGTRLTVL.

The chain is built from TRBV4-1 and TRBJ1-3, with a possible D match to TRBD1 (5 bases). V shed 1 base and J shed 4 bases, with 11 bases lying between them. CDR3 length: 15 residues. From germline, CDR1 is MGHRA and CDR2 YSYEKL. Here the CDR3 reads CASSQVETAGNTIYF. CDR3 nucleotides: TGCGCCAGCAGCCAAGTTGAGACAGCCGGAAACACCATATATTTT.

The chain carries TRBV29-1 and TRBJ2-1, with 7 bases lining up with TRBD2. Per the germline V gene, CDR1 is SQVTM and CDR2 is ANQGSEA. The CDR3 covers 14 residues. J was trimmed by 8 bases and V by 7 bases; bases with no gene match: 14. DNA of the CDR3: TGCAGCGCTGGGTGGGCTAGCGGAGGGGATGAGCAGTTCTTC. This encodes CSAGWASGGDEQFF.

In the case of this clone: At the DNA level, this CDR3 is encoded by other sequences in the same sample as well. The rearrangement joins TRBV11-3 to TRBJ2-5; D unclear. Trimming stripped 1 base from V and 1 base from J, with 4 bases between. This CDR3 region has 13 residues. Germline V lookup: CDR1 SGHNT, CDR2 YENEEA. CDR3 loop: CASSLGVQETQYF. CDR3 coding DNA: TGTGCCAGCAGCTTAGGTGTCCAAGAGACCCAGTACTTC. The full variable domain, in which reference TRBV11-3 and TRBJ2-5 provide the parts outside the CDR3, is EAGVVQSPRYKIIEKKQPVAFWCNPISGHNTLYWYLQNLGQGPELLIRYENEEAVDDSQLPKDRFSAERLKGVDSTLKIQPAELGDSAVYLCASSLGVQETQYFGPGTRLLVL.

Only one count was recorded for this clone. The V gene is TRBV11-2, the J gene TRBJ1-4; a possible D gene is TRBD1 (5 bases). This CDR3 spans 15 amino acids. Trimming left V 4 bases short and J 0 bases short, with 9 bases between. Germline assignment: CDR1 SGHAT and CDR2 FQNNGV. The DNA of the CDR3 is TGTGCCAGCAGCTCAGACAGTGCAACTAATGAAAAACTGTTTTTT. Residues: CASSSDSATNEKLFF.

The rearrangement uses TRBV7-5 and TRBJ2-3; the table's D gene call, TRBD1, was not cross checked with the DNA. TRBV7-5 is noted as a pseudogene. The CDR3 contains 15 residues. The CDR3 bases are TGTGCCAGAAGCTTTAGGGGTTCCCGCACAGATACGCAGTATTTT. Its translation is CARSFRGSRTDTQYF.

The CDR3 is CASSPGQGAVNEKLFF. CDR3 nucleotide sequence: TGCGCCAGCAGCCCGGGACAGGGGGCGGTTAATGAAAAACTGTTTTTT. The genes are TRBV5-1 and TRBJ1-4, with TRBD1 identical over 12 bases. CDR3 length: 16 residues. Trimming took 4 bases from V and 4 from J; bases not matched to a gene: 5. Germline V gene lookup returns CDR1 SGHRS and CDR2 YFSETQ.

The V gene is TRBV9, the J gene TRBJ2-5; weak D call: TRBD2 (6 bases). The V end lost 0 bases, the J end lost 4 bases, and 13 bases lay between the germline ends. This CDR3 is built from 15 residues. From germline, CDR1 is SGDLS and CDR2 YYNGEE. The CDR3 coding sequence is TGTGCCAGCAGCGTAGAAGGGTCCGGGGGAGAGACCCAGTACTTC. Protein sequence: CASSVEGSGGETQYF.

J is TRBJ2-3 and V is TRBV12-5; D uncertain. Germline lookup yields CDR1 LGHNT and CDR2 FRNRAP. The CDR3 is 12 amino acids. Trimming took 6 bases from V and 2 from J, leaving 6 bases between them. The chain's CDR3 is CASGTNTDTQYF. The CDR3 nucleotides read TGTGCTAGTGGCACTAACACAGATACGCAGTATTTT.

Only one count was recorded for this clone. The sample carries other DNA sequences with the same CDR3. This rearrangement joins TRBV6-5 to TRBJ2-1, with TRBD2 identical over 9 bases. V trimming: 4 bases; J trimming: 5 bases; junction bases outside the gene matches: 6. The V gene's germline CDR1 is MNHEY and CDR2 SVGAGI. The CDR3 covers 15 residues. CDR3 sequence (DNA): TGTGCCAGCAGTTTTGGGTTAGCGGGGGACAATGAGCAGTTCTTC. Its translation: CASSFGLAGDNEQFF.

This clone came up once. CDR3 amino acids: CASSNERRGYQETQYF. DNA for the CDR3: TGTGCCAGTAGTAATGAGAGGAGGGGATACCAAGAGACCCAGTACTTC. This chain joins TRBV19 and TRBJ2-5; possibly TRBD2 for D (6 bases). CDR1 is LNHDA, CDR2 SQIVND, per germline (reference sequence). The V end lost 4 bases, the J end lost 0 bases, and 15 bases lay between the germline ends. The CDR3 consists of 16 residues.

J is TRBJ2-7 and V is TRBV7-2; D is tentatively TRBD1 or TRBD2 (5 bases each). The CDR3 has 13 amino acids. CDR1 and CDR2 from the germline V gene are SGHTA and FQGNSA. Trimming left V 4 bases short and J 4 bases short, with 11 bases between. The CDR3 sequence: CASSSEGKYEQYF. Here the CDR3 DNA reads TGTGCCAGCAGCTCTGAGGGGAAATACGAGCAGTACTTC.

Turning to this clone: Compared with germline, one end of the junction differs, possibly owing to a read error. The V gene is TRBV2, the J gene TRBJ2-3; D is unresolved. The CDR3 has 13 residues. Looked up from germline, CDR1 is SNHLY and CDR2 is FYNNEI. CDR3 nucleotides: TGTGCCAGCATGGAAGTAGAGACCGAGAGACCCCATTTT. Protein sequence: CASMEVETERPHF.